The TCR beta chain described here comes from a study of blood T cell repertoires in COVID-19. Study summary: The study drew acute and convalescent COVID-19 samples from the United States, Italy and Spain.

Repertoires were generated with immunoSEQ multiplex PCR, while TCRdb's copy carries only in-frame clones and drops some. The repertoire consists of around 59,000 clones, with roughly 80% occurring once and the leading ten covering less than 10%. The ends lost 8 bases at V and 7 bases at J; junction bases unmatched: 11. Germline assignment: CDR1 LGHDT and CDR2 YNNKEL (reference sequence). The CDR3 is 14 amino acids. Sequenced input: peripheral blood. The chain recombines TRBV3-1 (or the pseudogene TRBV3-2) with TRBJ2-5; 9 bases align to TRBD1. This TCR was sampled from a human donor in a cohort sampled during active COVID-19. The DNA for the CDR3 is TGTGCCAGCTCAAAGCGGGGACAGGGCTGGACCCAGTACTTC. Its translation is CASSKRGQGWTQYF.